Given below is one T cell receptor beta chain in context. Its antigen is not known. Donors gave 8 to 10 milliliters of peripheral blood apiece. The sample comes from a study of blood T cells in healthy people across ages. Looking at the study overall: About one barcoded beta molecule per two T cells was the capture yield of template switching.

V lost 6 bases to trimming and J lost 6 bases, with 19 bases between them. This CDR3 contains 15 residues. Per the germline V gene, CDR1 is MNHEY and CDR2 is SMNVEV (reference sequence). A sample-barcoded 5' primer and a J-beta primer mix were used in a second PCR of roughly 7 to 11 cycles. TCRdb called the 5' RACE reads again in MiXCR, with one record for every CDR3 protein. The data show under 2 million distinct CDR3 sequences, about 32% seen once. Whole-study results and caveats: More naive CD4+ cells and higher diversity marked long-lived donors relative to aged donors. Per million T cells, TCR beta diversity dropped about linearly as age rose.

The origin of this receptor is a woman aged 25 to 45 in good health. The V call is TRBV27, the J call TRBJ2-3, with D perhaps being TRBD1 or TRBD2 (5 bases each). What was sequenced was blood. The CDR3 region is CASSPLRDGGDTQYF. CDR3 in DNA: TGTGCCAGCAGCCCCCTCCGGGACGGCGGGGATACGCAGTATTTT.